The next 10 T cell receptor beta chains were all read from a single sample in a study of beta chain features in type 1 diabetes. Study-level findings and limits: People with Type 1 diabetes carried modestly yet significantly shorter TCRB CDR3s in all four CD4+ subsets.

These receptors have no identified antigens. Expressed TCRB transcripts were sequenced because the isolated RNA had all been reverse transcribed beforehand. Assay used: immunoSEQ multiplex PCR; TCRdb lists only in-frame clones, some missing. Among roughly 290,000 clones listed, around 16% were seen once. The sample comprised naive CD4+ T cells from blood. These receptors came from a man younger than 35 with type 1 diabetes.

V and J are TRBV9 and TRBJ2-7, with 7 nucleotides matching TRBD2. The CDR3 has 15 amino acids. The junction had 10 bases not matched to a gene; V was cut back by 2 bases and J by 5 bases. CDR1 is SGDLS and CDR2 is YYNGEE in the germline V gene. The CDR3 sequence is CASSVSPVTSDEQYF. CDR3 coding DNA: TGTGCCAGCAGCGTGTCTCCAGTCACTAGCGACGAGCAGTACTTC.

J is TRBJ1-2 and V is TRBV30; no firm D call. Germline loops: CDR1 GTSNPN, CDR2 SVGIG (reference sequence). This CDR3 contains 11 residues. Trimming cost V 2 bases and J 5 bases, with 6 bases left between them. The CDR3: CAWSPTYGYTF. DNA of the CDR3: TGTGCCTGGAGTCCCACTTATGGCTACACCTTC. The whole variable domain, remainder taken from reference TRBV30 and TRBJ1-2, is SQTIHQWPATLVQPVGSPLSLECTVEGTSNPNLYWYRQAAGRGLQLLFYSVGIGQISSEVPQNLSASRPQDRQFILSSKKLLLSDSGFYLCAWSPTYGYTFGSGTRLTVV.

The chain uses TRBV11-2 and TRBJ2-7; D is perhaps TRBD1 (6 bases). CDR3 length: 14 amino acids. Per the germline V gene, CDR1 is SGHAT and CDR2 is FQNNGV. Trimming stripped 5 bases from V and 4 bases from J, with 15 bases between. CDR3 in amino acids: CASSRTGTWYEQYF. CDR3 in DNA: TGTGCCAGCAGCCGCACCGGGACATGGTACGAGCAGTACTTC.

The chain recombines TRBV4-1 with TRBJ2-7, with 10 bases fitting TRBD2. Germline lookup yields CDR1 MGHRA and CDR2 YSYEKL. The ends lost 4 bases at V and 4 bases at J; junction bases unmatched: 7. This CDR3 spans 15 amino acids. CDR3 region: CASSRSTSGAYEQYF. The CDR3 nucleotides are TGCGCCAGCAGCCGATCCACTAGCGGGGCTTACGAGCAGTACTTC.

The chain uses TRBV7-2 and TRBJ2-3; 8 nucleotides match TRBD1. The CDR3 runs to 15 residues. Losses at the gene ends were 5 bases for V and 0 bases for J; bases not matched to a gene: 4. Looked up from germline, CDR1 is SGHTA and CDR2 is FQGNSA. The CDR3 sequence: CASSLRDRSTDTQYF. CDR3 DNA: TGTGCCAGCAGCCTCCGGGACAGGAGCACAGATACGCAGTATTTT.

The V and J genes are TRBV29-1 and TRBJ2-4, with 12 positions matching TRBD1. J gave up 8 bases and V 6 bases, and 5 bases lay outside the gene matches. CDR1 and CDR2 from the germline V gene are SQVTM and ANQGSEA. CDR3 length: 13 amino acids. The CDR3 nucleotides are TGCAGCGTAAGGGACAGGGGGCTAGACATTCAGTACTTC. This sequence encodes CSVRDRGLDIQYF.

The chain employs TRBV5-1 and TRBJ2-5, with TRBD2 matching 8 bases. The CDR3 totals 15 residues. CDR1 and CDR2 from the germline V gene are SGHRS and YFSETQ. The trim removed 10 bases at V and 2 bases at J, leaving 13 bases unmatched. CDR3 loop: CAGSRAGVGQETQYF. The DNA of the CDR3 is TGCGCCGGGAGCCGAGCGGGAGTAGGGCAAGAGACCCAGTACTTC.

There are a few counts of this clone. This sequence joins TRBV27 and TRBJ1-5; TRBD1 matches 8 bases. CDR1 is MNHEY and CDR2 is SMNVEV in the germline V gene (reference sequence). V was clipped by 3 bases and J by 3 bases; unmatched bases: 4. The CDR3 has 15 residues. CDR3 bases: TGTGCCAGCAGTTTCCCAGGGGGCGACAATCAGCCCCAGCATTTT. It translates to CASSFPGGDNQPQHF.

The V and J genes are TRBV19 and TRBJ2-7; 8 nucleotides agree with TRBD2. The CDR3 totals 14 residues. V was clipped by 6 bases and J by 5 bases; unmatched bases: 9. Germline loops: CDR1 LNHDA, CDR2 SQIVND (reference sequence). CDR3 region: CASRGGLVNHEQYF. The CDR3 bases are TGTGCCAGTAGAGGGGGACTAGTTAACCACGAGCAGTACTTC.

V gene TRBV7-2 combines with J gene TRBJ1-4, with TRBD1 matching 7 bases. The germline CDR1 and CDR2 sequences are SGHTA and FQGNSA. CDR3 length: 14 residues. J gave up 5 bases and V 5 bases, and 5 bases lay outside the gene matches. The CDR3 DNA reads TGTGCCAGCAGCCAGGACAGGAAAAATGAAAAACTGTTTTTT. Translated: CASSQDRKNEKLFF.